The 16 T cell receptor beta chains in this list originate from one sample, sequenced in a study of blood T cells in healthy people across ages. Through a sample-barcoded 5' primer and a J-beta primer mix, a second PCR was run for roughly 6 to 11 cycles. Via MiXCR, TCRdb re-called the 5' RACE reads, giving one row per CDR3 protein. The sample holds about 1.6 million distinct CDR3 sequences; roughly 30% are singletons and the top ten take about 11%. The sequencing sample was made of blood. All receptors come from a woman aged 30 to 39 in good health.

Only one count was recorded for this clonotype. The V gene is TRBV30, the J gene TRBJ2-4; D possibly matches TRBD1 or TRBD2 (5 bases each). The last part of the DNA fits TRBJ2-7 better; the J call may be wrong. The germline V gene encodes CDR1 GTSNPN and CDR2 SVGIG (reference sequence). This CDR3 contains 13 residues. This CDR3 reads CAWRVLVRDEQYF. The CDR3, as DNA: TGTGCCTGGAGGGTACTAGTCAGGGACGAGCAGTACTTC.

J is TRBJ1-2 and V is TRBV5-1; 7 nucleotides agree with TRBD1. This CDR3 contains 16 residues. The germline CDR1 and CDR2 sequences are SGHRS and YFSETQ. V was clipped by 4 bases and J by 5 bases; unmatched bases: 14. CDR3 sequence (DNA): TGCGCCAGCAGCCCCGGACAGGCCCTAGAGGGGTATGGCTACACCTTC. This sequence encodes CASSPGQALEGYGYTF.

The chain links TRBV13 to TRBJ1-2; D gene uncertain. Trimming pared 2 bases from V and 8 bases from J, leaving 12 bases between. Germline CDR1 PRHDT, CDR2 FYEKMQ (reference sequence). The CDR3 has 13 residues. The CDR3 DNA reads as TGTGCCAGCAGCTTAAGCCGTCTGGAGGGCTACACCTTC. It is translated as CASSLSRLEGYTF.

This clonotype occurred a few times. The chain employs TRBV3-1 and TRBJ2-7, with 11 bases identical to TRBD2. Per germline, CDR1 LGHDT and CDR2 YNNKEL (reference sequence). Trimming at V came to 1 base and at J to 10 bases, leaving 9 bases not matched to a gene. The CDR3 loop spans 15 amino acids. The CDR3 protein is CASSQVPSGGTDQYF. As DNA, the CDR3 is TGTGCCAGCAGCCAAGTCCCTAGCGGGGGGACCGACCAGTACTTC.

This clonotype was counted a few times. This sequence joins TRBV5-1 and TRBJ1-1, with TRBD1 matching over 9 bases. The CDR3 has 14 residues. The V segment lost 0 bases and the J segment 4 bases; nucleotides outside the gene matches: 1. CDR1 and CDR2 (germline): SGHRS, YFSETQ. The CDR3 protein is CASSLEQGATEAFF. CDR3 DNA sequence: TGCGCCAGCAGCTTGGAACAGGGGGCCACTGAAGCTTTCTTT. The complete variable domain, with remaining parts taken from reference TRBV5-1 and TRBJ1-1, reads KAGVTQTPRYLIKTRGQQVTLSCSPISGHRSVSWYQQTPGQGLQFLFEYFSETQRNKGNFPGRFSGRQFSNSRSEMNVSTLELGDSALYLCASSLEQGATEAFFGQGTRLTVV.

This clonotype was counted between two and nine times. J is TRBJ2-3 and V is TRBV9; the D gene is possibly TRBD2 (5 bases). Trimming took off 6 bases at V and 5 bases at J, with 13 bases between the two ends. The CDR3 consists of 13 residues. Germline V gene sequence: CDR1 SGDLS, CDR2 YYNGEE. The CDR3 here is CASNRLAGDTQYF. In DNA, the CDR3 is TGTGCCAGCAATCGGCTAGCAGGAGATACGCAGTATTTT.

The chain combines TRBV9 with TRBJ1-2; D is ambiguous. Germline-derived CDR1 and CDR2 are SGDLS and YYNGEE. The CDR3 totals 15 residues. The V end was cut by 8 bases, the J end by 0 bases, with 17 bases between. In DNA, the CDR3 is TGTGCCAGTAGCCCAGGTGGGGATACTAACTATGGCTACACCTTC. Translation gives CASSPGGDTNYGYTF.

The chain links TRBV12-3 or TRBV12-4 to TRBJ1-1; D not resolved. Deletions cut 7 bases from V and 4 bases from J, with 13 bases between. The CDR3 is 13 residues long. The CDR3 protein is CASTKAGVTEAFF. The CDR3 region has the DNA TGTGCCAGCACCAAAGCCGGGGTCACTGAAGCTTTCTTT.

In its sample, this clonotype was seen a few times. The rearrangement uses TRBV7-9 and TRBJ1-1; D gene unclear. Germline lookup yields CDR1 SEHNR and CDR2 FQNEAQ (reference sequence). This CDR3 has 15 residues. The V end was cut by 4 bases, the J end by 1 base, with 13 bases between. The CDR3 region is CASSSAMQKNTEAFF. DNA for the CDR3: TGTGCCAGCAGCTCCGCCATGCAAAAGAACACTGAAGCTTTCTTT.

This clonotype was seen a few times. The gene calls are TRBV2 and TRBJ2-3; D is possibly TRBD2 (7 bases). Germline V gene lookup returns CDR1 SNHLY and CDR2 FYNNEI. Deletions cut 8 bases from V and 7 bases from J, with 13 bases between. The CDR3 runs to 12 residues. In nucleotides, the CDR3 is TGTGCCAGCTCGGGGGGCGTGAATACGCAGTATTTT. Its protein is CASSGGVNTQYF.

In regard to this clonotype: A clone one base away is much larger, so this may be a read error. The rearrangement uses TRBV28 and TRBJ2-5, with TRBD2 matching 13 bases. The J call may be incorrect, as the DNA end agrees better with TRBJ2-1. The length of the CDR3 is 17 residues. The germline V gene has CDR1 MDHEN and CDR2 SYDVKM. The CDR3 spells CASSALLTSGRDYKQFF. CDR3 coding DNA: TGTGCCAGCAGCGCCCTTCTTACTAGCGGGAGGGACTATAAGCAGTTCTTC.

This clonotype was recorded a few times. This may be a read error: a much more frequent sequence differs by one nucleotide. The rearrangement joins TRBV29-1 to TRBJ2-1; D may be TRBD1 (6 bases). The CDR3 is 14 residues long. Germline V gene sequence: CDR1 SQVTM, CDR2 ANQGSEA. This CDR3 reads CSASDRSSYNERFF. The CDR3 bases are TGCAGCGCGAGCGACAGGAGCTCCTACAATGAGCGGTTCTTC.

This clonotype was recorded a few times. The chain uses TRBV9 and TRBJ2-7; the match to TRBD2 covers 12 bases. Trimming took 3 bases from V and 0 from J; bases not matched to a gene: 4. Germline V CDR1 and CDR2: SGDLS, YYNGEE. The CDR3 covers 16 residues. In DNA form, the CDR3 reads TGTGCCAGCAGCGGCGGACTAGCGGGAAACTCCTACGAGCAGTACTTC. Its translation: CASSGGLAGNSYEQYF.

Here the CDR3 reads CAWSPGGQQLEAFF. CDR3 nucleotide sequence: TGTGCCTGGAGTCCCGGGGGACAGCAATTAGAAGCTTTCTTT. The gene calls are TRBV30 and TRBJ1-1; TRBD1 matches at 7 bases. The CDR3 is 14 residues long. Trimming removed 2 bases from V and 8 bases from J; junction bases left unmatched: 11. Germline CDR1 reads GTSNPN; CDR2 reads SVGIG (reference sequence).

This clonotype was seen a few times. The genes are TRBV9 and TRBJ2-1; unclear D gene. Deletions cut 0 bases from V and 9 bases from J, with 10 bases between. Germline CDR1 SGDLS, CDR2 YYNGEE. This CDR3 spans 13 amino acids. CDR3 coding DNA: TGTGCCAGCAGCGTAGTGACTTCGGGTGAGCAGTTCTTC. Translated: CASSVVTSGEQFF.

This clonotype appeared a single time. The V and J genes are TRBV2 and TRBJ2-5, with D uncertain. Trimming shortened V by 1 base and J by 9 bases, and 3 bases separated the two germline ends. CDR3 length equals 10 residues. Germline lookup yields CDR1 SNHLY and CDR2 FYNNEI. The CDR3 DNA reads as TGTGCCAGCAGTGAAGGCCCCCAGTACTTC. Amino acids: CASSEGPQYF.